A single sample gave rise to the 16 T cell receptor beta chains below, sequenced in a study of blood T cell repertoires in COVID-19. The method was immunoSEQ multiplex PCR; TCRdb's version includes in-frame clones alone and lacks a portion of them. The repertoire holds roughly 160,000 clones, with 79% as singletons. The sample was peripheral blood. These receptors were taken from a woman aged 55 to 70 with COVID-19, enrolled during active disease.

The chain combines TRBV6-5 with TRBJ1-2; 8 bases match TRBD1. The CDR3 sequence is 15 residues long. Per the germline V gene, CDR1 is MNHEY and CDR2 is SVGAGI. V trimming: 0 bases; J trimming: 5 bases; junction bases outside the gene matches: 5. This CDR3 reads CASSYSRDRWYGYTF. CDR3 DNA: TGTGCCAGCAGTTACTCCCGGGACAGGTGGTATGGCTACACCTTC.

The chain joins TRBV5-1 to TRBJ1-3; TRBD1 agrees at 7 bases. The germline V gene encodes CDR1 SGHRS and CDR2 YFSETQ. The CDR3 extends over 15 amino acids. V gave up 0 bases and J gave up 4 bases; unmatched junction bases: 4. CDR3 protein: CASSLVPGGGNTIYF. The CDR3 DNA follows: TGCGCCAGCAGCTTGGTGCCAGGGGGAGGAAACACCATATATTTT.

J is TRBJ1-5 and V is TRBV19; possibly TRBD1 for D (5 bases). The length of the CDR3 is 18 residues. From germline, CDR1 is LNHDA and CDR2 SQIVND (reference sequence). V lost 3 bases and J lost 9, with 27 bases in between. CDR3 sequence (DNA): TGTGCCAGTAGTATCGGGTCCCACTTGGGTCGGGGGAGAGGGCCCCAGCATTTT. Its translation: CASSIGSHLGRGRGPQHF.

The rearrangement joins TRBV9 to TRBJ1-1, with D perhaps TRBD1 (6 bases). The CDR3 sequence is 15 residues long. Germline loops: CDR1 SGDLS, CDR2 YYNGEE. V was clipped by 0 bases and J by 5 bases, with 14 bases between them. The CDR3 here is CASSVEVAGETEAFF. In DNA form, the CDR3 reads TGTGCCAGCAGCGTAGAGGTGGCAGGGGAAACTGAAGCTTTCTTT.

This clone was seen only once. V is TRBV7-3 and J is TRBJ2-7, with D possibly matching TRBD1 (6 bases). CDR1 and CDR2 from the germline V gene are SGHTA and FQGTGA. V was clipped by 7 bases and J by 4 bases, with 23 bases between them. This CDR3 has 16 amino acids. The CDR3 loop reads CASNVTGPGHQYEQYV. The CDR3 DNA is TGTGCCAGCAACGTCACTGGTCCGGGACACCAATACGAGCAGTACGTC.

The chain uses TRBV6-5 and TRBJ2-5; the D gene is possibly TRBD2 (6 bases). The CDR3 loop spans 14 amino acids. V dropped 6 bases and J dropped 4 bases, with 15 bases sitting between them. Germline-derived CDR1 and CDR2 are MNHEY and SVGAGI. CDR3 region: CASSRGALGETQYF. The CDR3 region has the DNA TGTGCCAGCAGCCGCGGGGCCCTCGGAGAGACCCAGTACTTC.

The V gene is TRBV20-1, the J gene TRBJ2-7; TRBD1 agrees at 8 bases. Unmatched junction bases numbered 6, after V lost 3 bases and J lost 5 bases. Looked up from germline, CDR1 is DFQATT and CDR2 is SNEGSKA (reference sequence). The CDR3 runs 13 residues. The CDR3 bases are TGCAGTGCTAGTACGGACAGGGAAAACGAGCAGTACTTC. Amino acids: CSASTDRENEQYF.

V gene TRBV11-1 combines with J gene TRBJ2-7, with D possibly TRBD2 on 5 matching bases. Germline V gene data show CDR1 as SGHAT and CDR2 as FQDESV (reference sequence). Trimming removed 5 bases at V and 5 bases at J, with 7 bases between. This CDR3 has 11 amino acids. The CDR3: CASSGGNEQYV. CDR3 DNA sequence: TGTGCCAGCAGCGGAGGAAACGAGCAGTACGTC.

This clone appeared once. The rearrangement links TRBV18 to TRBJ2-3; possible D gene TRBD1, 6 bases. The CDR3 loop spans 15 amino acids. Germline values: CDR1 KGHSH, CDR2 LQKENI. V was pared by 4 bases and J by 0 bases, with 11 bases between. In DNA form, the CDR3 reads TGTGCCAGCTCACGGGACATTTTAAGCACAGATACGCAGTATTTT. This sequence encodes CASSRDILSTDTQYF.

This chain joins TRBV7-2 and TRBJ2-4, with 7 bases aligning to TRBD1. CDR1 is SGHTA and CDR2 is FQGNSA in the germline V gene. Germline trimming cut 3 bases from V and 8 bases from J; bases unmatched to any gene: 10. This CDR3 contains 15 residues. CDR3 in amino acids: CASSLKGGAIDIQYF. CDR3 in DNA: TGTGCCAGCAGCTTGAAAGGGGGCGCAATAGACATTCAGTACTTC.

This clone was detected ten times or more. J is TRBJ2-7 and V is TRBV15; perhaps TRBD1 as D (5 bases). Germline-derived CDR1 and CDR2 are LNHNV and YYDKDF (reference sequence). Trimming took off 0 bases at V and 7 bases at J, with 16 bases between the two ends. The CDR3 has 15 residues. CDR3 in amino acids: CATSRDLGSPGEQYF. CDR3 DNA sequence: TGTGCCACCAGCAGAGATCTTGGCAGCCCAGGGGAGCAGTACTTC.

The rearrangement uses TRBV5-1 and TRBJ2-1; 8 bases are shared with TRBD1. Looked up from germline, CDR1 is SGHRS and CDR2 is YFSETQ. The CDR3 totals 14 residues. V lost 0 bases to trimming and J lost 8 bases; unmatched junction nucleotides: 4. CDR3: CASSLGQGFYEQFF. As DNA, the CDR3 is TGCGCCAGCAGCTTGGGACAGGGGTTCTATGAGCAGTTCTTC.

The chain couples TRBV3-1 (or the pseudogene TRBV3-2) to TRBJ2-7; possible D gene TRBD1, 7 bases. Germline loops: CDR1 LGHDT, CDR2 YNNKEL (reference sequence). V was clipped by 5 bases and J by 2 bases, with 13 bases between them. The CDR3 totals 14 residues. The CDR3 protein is CASSFAGQTYEQYF. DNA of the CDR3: TGTGCCAGCAGCTTCGCGGGACAGACCTACGAGCAGTACTTC.

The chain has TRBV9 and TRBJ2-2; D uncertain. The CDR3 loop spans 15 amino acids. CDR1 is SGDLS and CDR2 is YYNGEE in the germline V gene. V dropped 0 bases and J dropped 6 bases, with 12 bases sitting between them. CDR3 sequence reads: CASSVAHPVAGELFF. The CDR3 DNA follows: TGTGCCAGCAGCGTAGCTCACCCGGTAGCCGGGGAGCTGTTTTTT.

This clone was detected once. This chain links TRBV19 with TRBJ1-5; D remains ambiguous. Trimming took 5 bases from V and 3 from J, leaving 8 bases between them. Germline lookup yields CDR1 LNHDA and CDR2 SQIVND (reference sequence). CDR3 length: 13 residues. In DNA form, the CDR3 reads TGTGCCAGTAGTTGGTCAGACAATCAGCCCCAGCATTTT. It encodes CASSWSDNQPQHF.

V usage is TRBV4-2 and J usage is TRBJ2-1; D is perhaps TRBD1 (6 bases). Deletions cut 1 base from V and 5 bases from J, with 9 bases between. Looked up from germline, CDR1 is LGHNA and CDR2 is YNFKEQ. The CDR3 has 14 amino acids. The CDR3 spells CASSQAGAHNEQFF. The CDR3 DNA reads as TGTGCCAGCAGCCAAGCAGGGGCCCACAATGAGCAGTTCTTC.